Each of the 6 T cell receptor beta chains below was sequenced from the same sample in a study of breast tumors, draining lymph nodes, adjacent tissues. Axillary draining lymph nodes of breast cancer patients supplied the node samples. TCRdb analysed the multiplex PCR reads with MiXCR anew, one entry per CDR3 protein. This sample yields 150,000 or so distinct CDR3 sequences, of which around a third are seen a single time; 3.8% belongs to the top ten. Sequencing was carried out using axillary lymph node tissue. All receptors derive from a female donor with breast cancer. Some clones in this sample may be carry-over from other donors' samples.

As regards this clonotype: A junction end diverges from the germline sequence, so it may reflect a read error. This chain uses TRBV6-5 with TRBJ1-5; D is undetermined. The CDR3 loop spans 13 amino acids. Germline V gene lookup returns CDR1 MNHEY and CDR2 SVGAGI. CDR3 coding DNA: TGTGCCAGCAGTCACTCACCCGGCCACTTCGAGCATTTT. It specifies CASSHSPGHFEHF.

This clonotype was seen repeatedly, ten times or more. This chain links TRBV11-2 with TRBJ2-3; no clear D. CDR1 and CDR2 from the germline V gene are SGHAT and FQNNGV. This CDR3 has 17 residues. Deletions cut 5 bases from V and 4 bases from J, with 22 bases between. The CDR3 sequence: CASSPLTVSFSPDTQYF. The CDR3 nucleotides are TGTGCCAGCAGCCCCTTGACCGTTAGCTTTTCCCCAGATACGCAGTATTTT.

J is TRBJ2-7 and V is TRBV24-1; 9 nucleotides line up with TRBD1. In germline, CDR1 is KGHDR, CDR2 SFDVKD. V lost 11 bases to trimming and J lost 4 bases; unmatched junction nucleotides: 8. The CDR3 sequence is 13 residues long. The CDR3 sequence: CAIADRGIYEQYF. In DNA form, the CDR3 reads TGTGCCATCGCGGACAGGGGAATATACGAGCAGTACTTC.

This clonotype was counted ten times or more. The rearrangement joins TRBV29-1 to TRBJ2-7; 10 bases are a match to TRBD1. V shed 6 bases, J shed 1 base, and the junction held 6 bases outside the gene matches. This CDR3 is built from 14 residues. In germline, CDR1 is SQVTM, CDR2 ANQGSEA. The DNA for the CDR3 is TGCAGCGTCCGAACGGGACAGGGGTCCTACGAGCAGTACTTC. Residues: CSVRTGQGSYEQYF.

Comments on this clonotype: At one of its ends the junction is not consistent with the germline gene, which may arise from a read error. This chain connects TRBV3-1 to TRBJ2-7; 7 bases agree with TRBD1. Germline values: CDR1 LGHDT, CDR2 YNNKEL (reference sequence). This CDR3 region has 16 residues. DNA for the CDR3: TGCGCCAGCAGCCGATCCGGGACAGTGAACTCCAACGAGCAGTACTTC. It codes for CASSRSGTVNSNEQYF.

This chain connects TRBV5-6 to TRBJ1-5; the match to TRBD1 covers 8 bases. Germline V gene data show CDR1 as SGHDT and CDR2 as YYEEEE. V trimming: 5 bases; J trimming: 7 bases; junction bases outside the gene matches: 8. This CDR3 region has 14 residues. Here the CDR3 DNA reads TGTGCCAGCAGTGTGACAGGGGCCGCCCAGCCCCAGCATTTT. Its translation is CASSVTGAAQPQHF. Full variable domain (remainder filled in from reference TRBV5-6 and TRBJ1-5): DAGVTQSPTHLIKTRGQQVTLRCSPKSGHDTVSWYQQALGQGPQFIFQYYEEEERQRGNFPDRFSGHQFPNYSSELNVNALLLGDSALYLCASSVTGAAQPQHFGDGTRLSIL.